This T cell receptor (beta chain) was documented in a study of patients and donors after allogeneic stem cell transplantation. The CDR3 covers 15 residues. Germline lookup yields CDR1 SGDLS and CDR2 YYNGEE. Trimming removed 0 bases from V and 5 bases from J, with 14 bases in between. TCRdb analysed the RT-PCR reads with MiXCR anew, one entry per CDR3 protein. The sample records 920,000 or so distinct CDR3 sequences, under 20% being singletons. V gene TRBV9 combines with J gene TRBJ2-5; D is perhaps TRBD1 (5 bases). Sequencing was done on a sample of blood, either unsorted or a sorted T cell fraction (not recorded which). This TCR was sampled from a human donor who was either an allogeneic HSCT recipient or a stem cell or donor lymphocyte infusion donor (not recorded which). It is not recorded whose cells these are; they may come from a transplant donor. CDR3 coding DNA: TGTGCCAGCAGCGTAGTAGGGGCCAGAGGTGAGACCCAGTACTTC. As protein: CASSVVGARGETQYF.